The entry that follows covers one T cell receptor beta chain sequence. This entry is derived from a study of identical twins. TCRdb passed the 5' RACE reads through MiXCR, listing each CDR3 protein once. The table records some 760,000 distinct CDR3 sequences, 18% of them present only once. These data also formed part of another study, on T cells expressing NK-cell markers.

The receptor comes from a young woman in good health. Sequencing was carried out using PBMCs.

The CDR3 DNA sequence: TGTGCCAGCAGTGCTCTGATGGGGACTGAAGCTTTCTTT. This gives the protein CASSALMGTEAFF. The chain uses TRBV6-1 and TRBJ1-1; the D is unclear. V dropped 4 bases and J dropped 5 bases, with 11 bases sitting between them. This CDR3 is built from 13 residues. CDR1 MNHNS and CDR2 SASEGT come from the germline V gene.